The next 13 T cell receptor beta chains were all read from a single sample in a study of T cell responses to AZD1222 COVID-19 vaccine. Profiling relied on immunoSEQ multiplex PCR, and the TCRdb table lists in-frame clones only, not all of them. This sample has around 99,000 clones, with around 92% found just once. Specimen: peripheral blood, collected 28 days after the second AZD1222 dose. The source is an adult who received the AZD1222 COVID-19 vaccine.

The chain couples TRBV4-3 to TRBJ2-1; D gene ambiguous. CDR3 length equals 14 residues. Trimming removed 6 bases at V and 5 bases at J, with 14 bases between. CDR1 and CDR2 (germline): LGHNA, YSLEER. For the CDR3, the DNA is TGCGCCAGCAGGGACCGATTAGTAGACAATGAGCAGTTCTTC. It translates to CASRDRLVDNEQFF.

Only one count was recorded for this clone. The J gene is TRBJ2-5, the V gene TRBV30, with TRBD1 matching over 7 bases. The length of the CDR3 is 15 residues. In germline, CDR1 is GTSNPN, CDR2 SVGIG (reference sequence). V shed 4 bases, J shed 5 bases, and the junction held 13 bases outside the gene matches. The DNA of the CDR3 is TGTGCCTGGATACGACAGGGATTGTCGGCGGAGACCCAGTACTTC. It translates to CAWIRQGLSAETQYF.

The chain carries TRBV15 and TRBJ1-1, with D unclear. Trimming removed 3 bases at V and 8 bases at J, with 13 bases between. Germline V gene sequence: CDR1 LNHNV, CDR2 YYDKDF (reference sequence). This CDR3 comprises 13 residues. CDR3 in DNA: TGTGCCACCAGCAGTGTGCAAATAGCCGAAGCTTTCTTT. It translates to CATSSVQIAEAFF.

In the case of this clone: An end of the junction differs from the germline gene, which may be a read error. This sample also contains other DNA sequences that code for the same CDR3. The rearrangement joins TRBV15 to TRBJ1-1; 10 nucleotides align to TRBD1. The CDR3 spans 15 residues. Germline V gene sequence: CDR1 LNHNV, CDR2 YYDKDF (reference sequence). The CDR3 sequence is CATSRDRGMNTEAFF. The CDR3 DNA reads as TGCGCCACCAGCCGGGACAGGGGTATGAACACTGAAGCTTTCTTT.

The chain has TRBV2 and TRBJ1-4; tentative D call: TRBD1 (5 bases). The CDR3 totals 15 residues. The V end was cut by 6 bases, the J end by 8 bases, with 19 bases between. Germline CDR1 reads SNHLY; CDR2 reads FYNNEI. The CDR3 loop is CASSVKRAWGEKLFF. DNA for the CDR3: TGTGCCAGCAGCGTGAAAAGGGCCTGGGGGGAAAAACTGTTTTTT.

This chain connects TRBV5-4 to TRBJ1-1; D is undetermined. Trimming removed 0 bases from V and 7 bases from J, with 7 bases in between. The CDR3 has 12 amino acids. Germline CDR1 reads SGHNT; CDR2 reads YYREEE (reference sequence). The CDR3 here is CASSLAADEAFF. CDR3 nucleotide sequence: TGTGCCAGCAGCTTGGCTGCAGATGAAGCTTTCTTT.

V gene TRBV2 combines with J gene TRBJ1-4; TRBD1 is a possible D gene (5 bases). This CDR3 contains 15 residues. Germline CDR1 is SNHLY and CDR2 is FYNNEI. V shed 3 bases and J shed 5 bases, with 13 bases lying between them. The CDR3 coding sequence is TGTGCCAGCAGTGAGGGGCGAGCACCGAATGAAAAACTGTTTTTT. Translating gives CASSEGRAPNEKLFF.

CDR3 in DNA: TGTGCCAGCAGCCAAGGATGGATGGGGACTGGCGGGGAGCTGTTTTTT. Translation gives CASSQGWMGTGGELFF. The V and J genes are TRBV4-2 and TRBJ2-2; tentatively, D is TRBD2 (6 bases). The V gene's germline CDR1 is LGHNA and CDR2 YNFKEQ. The CDR3 contains 16 residues. V gave up 1 base and J gave up 7 bases, with 16 bases separating them.

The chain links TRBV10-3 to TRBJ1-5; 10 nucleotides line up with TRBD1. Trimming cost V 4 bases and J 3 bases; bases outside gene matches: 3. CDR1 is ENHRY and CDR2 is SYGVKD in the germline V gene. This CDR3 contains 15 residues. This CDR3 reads CAISGQGAYNQPQHF. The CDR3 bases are TGTGCCATCAGTGGACAGGGGGCCTACAATCAGCCCCAGCATTTT.

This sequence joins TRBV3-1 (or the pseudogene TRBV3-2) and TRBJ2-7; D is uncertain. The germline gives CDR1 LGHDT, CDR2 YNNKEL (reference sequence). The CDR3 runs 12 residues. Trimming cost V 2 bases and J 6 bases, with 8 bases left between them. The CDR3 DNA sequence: TGTGCCAGCAGCCAAACGAGGACCGAGCAGTACTTC. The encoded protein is CASSQTRTEQYF.

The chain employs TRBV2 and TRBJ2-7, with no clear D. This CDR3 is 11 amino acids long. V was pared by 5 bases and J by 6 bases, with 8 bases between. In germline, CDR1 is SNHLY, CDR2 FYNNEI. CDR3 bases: TGTGCCAGCAGTCGACTCGGCGAGCAGTACTTC. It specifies CASSRLGEQYF.

CDR3 DNA: TGTGCCAGTAGTCGGGCCGTGCGGGAGACCGGTGAGACCCAGTACTTC. Amino acid sequence: CASSRAVRETGETQYF. J is TRBJ2-5 and V is TRBV19; 7 positions match TRBD2. Germline assignment: CDR1 LNHDA and CDR2 SQIVND (reference sequence). V was clipped by 5 bases and J by 5 bases; unmatched bases: 14. The CDR3 is made up of 16 amino acids.

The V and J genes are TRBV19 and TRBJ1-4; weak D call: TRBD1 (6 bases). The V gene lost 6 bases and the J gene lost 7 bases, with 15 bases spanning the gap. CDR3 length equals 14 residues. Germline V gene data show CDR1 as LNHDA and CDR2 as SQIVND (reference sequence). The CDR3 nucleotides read TGTGCCAGTAGGACAGGATTAGAGGGTGAAAAACTGTTTTTT. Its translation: CASRTGLEGEKLFF.